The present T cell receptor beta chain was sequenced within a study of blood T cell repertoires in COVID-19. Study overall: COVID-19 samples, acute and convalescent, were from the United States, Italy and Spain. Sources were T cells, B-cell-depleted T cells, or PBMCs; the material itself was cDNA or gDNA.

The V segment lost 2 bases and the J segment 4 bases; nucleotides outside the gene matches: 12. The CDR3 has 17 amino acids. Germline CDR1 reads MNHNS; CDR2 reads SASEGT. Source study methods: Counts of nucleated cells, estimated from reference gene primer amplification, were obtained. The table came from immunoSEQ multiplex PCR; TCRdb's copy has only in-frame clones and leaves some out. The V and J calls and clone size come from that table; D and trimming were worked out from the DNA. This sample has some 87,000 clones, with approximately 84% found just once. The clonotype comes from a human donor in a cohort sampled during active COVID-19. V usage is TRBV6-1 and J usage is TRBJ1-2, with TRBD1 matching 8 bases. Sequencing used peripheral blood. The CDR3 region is CASSERMSGGVSYGYTF. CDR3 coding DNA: TGTGCCAGCAGTGAAAGAATGTCAGGGGGCGTCTCCTATGGCTACACCTTC.